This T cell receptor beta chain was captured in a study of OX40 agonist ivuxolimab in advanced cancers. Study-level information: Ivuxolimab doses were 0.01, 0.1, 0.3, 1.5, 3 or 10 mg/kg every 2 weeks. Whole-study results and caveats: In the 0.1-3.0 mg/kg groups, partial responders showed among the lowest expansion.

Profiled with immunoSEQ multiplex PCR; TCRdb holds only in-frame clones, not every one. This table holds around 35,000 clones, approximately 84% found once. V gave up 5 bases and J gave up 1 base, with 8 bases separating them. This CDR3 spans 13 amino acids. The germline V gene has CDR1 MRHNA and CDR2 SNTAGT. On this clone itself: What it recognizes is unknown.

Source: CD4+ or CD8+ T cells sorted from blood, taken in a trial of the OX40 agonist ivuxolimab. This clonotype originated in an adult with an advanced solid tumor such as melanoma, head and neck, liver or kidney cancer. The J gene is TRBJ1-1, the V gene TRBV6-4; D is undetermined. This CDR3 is CASSKGGNTEAFF. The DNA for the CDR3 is TGTGCCAGCAGTAAGGGCGGGAACACTGAAGCTTTCTTT.